This T cell receptor beta chain comes out of a study of cytomegalovirus exposure and HLA in healthy donors. Study results and limitations: Clonal expansion, a later analysis showed, was greater in HLA-associated TCR beta chains than in equally common others. A later analysis found common viral pathogens apparently linked to several of the most significant clusters. Sequence variants that were highly shared formed a cluster that was likely a sequencing artifact. In most subjects, TCR beta sequences reportedly gave accurate predictions of HLA-A and HLA-B alleles.

About this clone itself: Its antigen is undetermined.

Trimming left V 3 bases short and J 2 bases short, with 12 bases between. Germline CDR1 SGHRS, CDR2 YFSETQ. There are 15 residues in the CDR3. PCR was performed using 60 Vbeta and 13 Jbeta primers. The assay was immunoSEQ multiplex PCR, and TCRdb's table has in-frame clones only and misses some. Of 95,000 to 100,000 clones listed, about 80% are singletons. The sample was PBMCs. This chain links TRBV5-1 with TRBJ2-1, with D possibly matching TRBD1 (6 bases). The receptor comes from a man between 35 and 55 years old in good health and CMV-seronegative. CDR3 in amino acids: CASSYLGHTYNEQFF. The CDR3 nucleotides are TGCGCCAGCAGCTATCTGGGACATACCTACAATGAGCAGTTCTTC.